This T cell receptor beta chain was identified during a study of shared clonotypes between healthy human individuals. Points from the study as a whole: Researchers sampled only blood; tissue repertoires likely differ.

Trimming removed 1 base at V and 2 bases at J, with 5 bases between. Germline V gene data show CDR1 as SEHNR and CDR2 as FQNEAQ (reference sequence). This CDR3 has 14 residues. Concerning this clone: Its cognate antigen is unknown. Other DNA variants within this sample encode the same CDR3.

Sequencing was performed on unsorted PBMC DNA using ten immunoSEQ deep assay plates. The protocol was immunoSEQ multiplex PCR, while the TCRdb copy is restricted to in-frame clones and leaves out a portion. Among fewer than 650,000 clones, approximately 80% were seen once, and the ten largest hold 10% to 15%. The donors were adults (healthy and HIV-negative) with no recent acute infections or vaccinations. The study used about 84 million PBMCs per unsorted sample for genomic DNA. This clonotype was obtained from a woman between 40 and 50 years old in good health. Some clones in this sample may be carry-over from other donors' samples. The gene calls are TRBV7-9 and TRBJ2-2; no firm D call. Input material: PBMCs. CDR3 bases: TGTGCCAGCAGCTTAGGGGCCAACACCGGGGAGCTGTTTTTT. Amino acid sequence: CASSLGANTGELFF.